This is a list of T cell receptor beta chains from one sample in a study of response to subunit inactivated influenza vaccine. From the RT-PCR reads, TCRdb called clonotypes with MiXCR, one entry per CDR3 protein. The sample contains under 200,000 distinct CDR3 sequences, about 10% of which appear only once. Sequences were derived from CD8+ T cells sorted from PBMCs, sampled about 24 months after vaccination. All receptors derive from a man in his fifties or sixties who received an inactivated influenza vaccine. Both conserved end residues are part of each CDR3. The D gene is left open where the match is weak. Clone size, where shown, is once, few, many, or a class for clones that have expanded.

J gene: TRBJ2-1
clone size: -
V gene: TRBV19
D gene: TRBD2
CDR3 protein: CASSEVSGVYNEQFF
CDR3 DNA: TGTGCCAGTAGTGAGGTGAGCGGGGTCTACAATGAGCAGTTCTTC

J gene: TRBJ2-5
clone size: few
V gene: TRBV7-9
D gene: TRBD2
CDR3 protein: CASRRLAGVQETQYF
CDR3 DNA: TGTGCCAGCAGGAGGCTAGCGGGGGTTCAAGAGACCCAGTACTTC

J gene: TRBJ2-4
clone size: -
V gene: TRBV18
D gene: -
CDR3 protein: CASSPDSVAKNIQYF
CDR3 DNA: TGTGCCAGCTCACCCGATAGTGTAGCCAAAAACATTCAGTACTTC

J gene: TRBJ2-1
clone size: few
V gene: TRBV4-3
D gene: -
CDR3 protein: CASSQGVYSGVEQFF
CDR3 DNA: TGCGCCAGCAGCCAAGGAGTATACTCGGGGGTGGAGCAGTTCTTC

J gene: TRBJ2-7
clone size: -
V gene: TRBV27
D gene: -
CDR3 protein: CASSHNERYEQYF
CDR3 DNA: TGTGCCAGCAGTCATAACGAGAGGTACGAGCAGTACTTC

J gene: TRBJ2-1
clone size: -
V gene: TRBV29-1
D gene: -
CDR3 protein: CSVGQSSYNEQFF
CDR3 DNA: TGCAGCGTTGGGCAGAGCTCCTACAATGAGCAGTTCTTC

J gene: TRBJ2-1
clone size: -
V gene: TRBV4-3
D gene: -
CDR3 protein: CASSQGVVADWRYNEQFF
CDR3 DNA: TGCGCCAGCAGCCAAGGAGTTGTAGCGGACTGGAGGTACAATGAGCAGTTCTTC

J gene: TRBJ2-3
clone size: few
V gene: TRBV9
D gene: -
CDR3 protein: CASSPSGRRTDTQYF
CDR3 DNA: TGTGCCAGCAGCCCTAGTGGGAGACGCACAGATACGCAGTATTTT

J gene: TRBJ2-1
clone size: few
V gene: TRBV20-1
D gene: -
CDR3 protein: CSARDGESSSYNEQFF
CDR3 DNA: TGCAGTGCTAGAGATGGCGAAAGCAGCTCCTACAATGAGCAGTTCTTC

J gene: TRBJ2-1
clone size: -
V gene: TRBV11-1
D gene: TRBD2
CDR3 protein: CASSPLGLAGAHEQFF
CDR3 DNA: TGTGCCAGCAGCCCTTTGGGACTAGCGGGAGCTCATGAGCAGTTCTTC

J gene: TRBJ2-3
clone size: few
V gene: TRBV12-3/TRBV12-4
D gene: -
CDR3 protein: CASSLSPPDTQYF
CDR3 DNA: TGTGCCAGCAGCCTTTCCCCCCCAGATACGCAGTATTTT

J gene: TRBJ2-7
clone size: few
V gene: TRBV9
D gene: TRBD1
CDR3 protein: CASSETGGFHEQYF
CDR3 DNA: TGTGCCAGCAGCGAGACAGGGGGCTTCCACGAGCAGTACTTC

J gene: TRBJ2-1
clone size: -
V gene: TRBV4-3
D gene: -
CDR3 protein: CASSQGLDHYNEQFF
CDR3 DNA: TGCGCCAGCAGCCAAGGCCTGGACCACTACAATGAGCAGTTCTTC

J gene: TRBJ1-6
clone size: few
V gene: TRBV3-1
D gene: -
CDR3 protein: CASSQEGGGSPLHF
CDR3 DNA: TGTGCCAGCAGCCAAGAGGGTGGGGGTTCACCCCTCCACTTT

J gene: TRBJ2-5
clone size: many
V gene: TRBV29-1
D gene: TRBD2
CDR3 protein: CSVDGGSKREGLETQYF
CDR3 DNA: TGCAGCGTTGACGGAGGATCCAAGCGGGAGGGCCTCGAGACCCAGTACTTC

J gene: TRBJ1-5
clone size: few
V gene: TRBV2
D gene: -
CDR3 protein: CASSESGDSNQPQHF
CDR3 DNA: TGTGCCAGCAGTGAGTCTGGTGACAGTAATCAGCCCCAGCATTTT

J gene: TRBJ1-1
clone size: few
V gene: TRBV5-6
D gene: TRBD1
CDR3 protein: CASIQGELTEAFF
CDR3 DNA: TGTGCCAGCATCCAGGGGGAGCTCACTGAAGCTTTCTTT

J gene: TRBJ2-1
clone size: -
V gene: TRBV20-1
D gene: TRBD2
CDR3 protein: CSSRDQFSGHSYNEQFF
CDR3 DNA: TGCAGTTCTAGAGATCAGTTTAGCGGGCACTCCTACAATGAGCAGTTCTTC

J gene: TRBJ2-7
clone size: few
V gene: TRBV7-6
D gene: -
CDR3 protein: CASSLGGSRDEQYF
CDR3 DNA: TGTGCCAGCAGCTTAGGAGGGAGTAGGGACGAGCAGTACTTC

J gene: TRBJ1-1
clone size: -
V gene: TRBV2
D gene: -
CDR3 protein: CAISSRDFNMNTEAFF
CDR3 DNA: TGTGCCATAAGCTCCCGGGACTTCAATATGAACACTGAAGCTTTCTTT

J gene: TRBJ2-2
clone size: many
V gene: TRBV12-3/TRBV12-4
D gene: -
CDR3 protein: CASTLAVMTSNTGELFF
CDR3 DNA: TGTGCCAGCACTCTGGCCGTTATGACTAGTAACACCGGGGAGCTGTTTTTT

J gene: TRBJ1-6
clone size: -
V gene: TRBV20-1
D gene: -
CDR3 protein: CSAQSGASENSPLHF
CDR3 DNA: TGCAGTGCCCAGAGCGGGGCTTCGGAAAATTCACCCCTCCACTTT

J gene: TRBJ2-7
clone size: few
V gene: TRBV5-1
D gene: -
CDR3 protein: CASSFTGPSTGYEQYF
CDR3 DNA: TGCGCCAGCAGCTTTACGGGACCCTCAACGGGGTACGAGCAGTACTTC

J gene: TRBJ2-7
clone size: few
V gene: TRBV13
D gene: -
CDR3 protein: CASSTRDWSSYEQYF
CDR3 DNA: TGTGCCAGCAGCACGAGGGACTGGAGCTCCTACGAGCAGTACTTC

J gene: TRBJ2-7
clone size: few
V gene: TRBV14
D gene: TRBD2
CDR3 protein: CASSQVPGGDSYEQYF
CDR3 DNA: TGTGCCAGCAGCCAAGTCCCCGGGGGGGACTCCTACGAGCAGTACTTC

J gene: TRBJ1-1
clone size: few
V gene: TRBV4-1
D gene: TRBD1
CDR3 protein: CASSPRQGDTEAFF
CDR3 DNA: TGCGCCAGCAGCCCCCGACAGGGTGATACTGAAGCTTTCTTT

J gene: TRBJ2-7
clone size: few
V gene: TRBV5-5
D gene: TRBD1
CDR3 protein: CASSFGTGLYEQYF
CDR3 DNA: TGTGCCAGCAGCTTCGGGACAGGGTTATACGAGCAGTACTTC

J gene: TRBJ2-3
clone size: -
V gene: TRBV4-1
D gene: TRBD2
CDR3 protein: CASSQHILAGVATDTQYF
CDR3 DNA: TGCGCCAGCAGCCAACACATACTAGCGGGAGTGGCCACAGATACGCAGTATTTT

J gene: TRBJ2-1
clone size: few
V gene: TRBV6-5
D gene: -
CDR3 protein: CASSYSMKRANNEQFF
CDR3 DNA: TGTGCCAGCAGTTACTCGATGAAGCGGGCAAACAATGAGCAGTTCTTC

J gene: TRBJ1-2
clone size: many
V gene: TRBV20-1
D gene: -
CDR3 protein: CSARDPRGYGYTF
CDR3 DNA: TGCAGTGCTAGGGACCCCAGGGGCTATGGCTACACCTTC

J gene: TRBJ1-1
clone size: few
V gene: TRBV7-9
D gene: -
CDR3 protein: CASSLERNTEAFF
CDR3 DNA: TGTGCCAGCAGCTTAGAGAGGAACACTGAAGCTTTCTTT

J gene: TRBJ2-2
clone size: -
V gene: TRBV20-1
D gene: TRBD2
CDR3 protein: CCARDRQSGRVPGELFF
CDR3 DNA: TGCTGCGCTAGAGATCGACAGAGCGGGAGAGTTCCCGGGGAGCTGTTTTTT

J gene: TRBJ2-3
clone size: few
V gene: TRBV10-3
D gene: -
CDR3 protein: CAISERDLTSSSTDTQYF
CDR3 DNA: TGTGCCATCTCAGAACGAGACTTGACCTCCTCTAGCACAGATACGCAGTATTTT

J gene: TRBJ1-1
clone size: few
V gene: TRBV29-1
D gene: -
CDR3 protein: CSVDAFGFGTEAFF
CDR3 DNA: TGCAGCGTTGATGCGTTTGGTTTCGGGACTGAAGCTTTCTTT

J gene: TRBJ2-2
clone size: few
V gene: TRBV5-6
D gene: TRBD1
CDR3 protein: CASSSPGQGYEGVTGELFF
CDR3 DNA: TGTGCCAGCAGCTCCCCGGGACAGGGCTACGAGGGGGTCACCGGGGAGCTGTTTTTT

J gene: TRBJ1-2
clone size: -
V gene: TRBV9
D gene: -
CDR3 protein: CASSGGTGGYGYTF
CDR3 DNA: TGTGCCAGCAGCGGAGGGACCGGGGGCTATGGCTACACCTTC

J gene: TRBJ2-1
clone size: many
V gene: TRBV7-7
D gene: -
CDR3 protein: CASSYGQYNEQFF
CDR3 DNA: TGTGCTAGCAGCTACGGGCAGTACAATGAGCAGTTCTTC

J gene: TRBJ2-1
clone size: -
V gene: TRBV3-1
D gene: -
CDR3 protein: CASSQGIWGEQFF
CDR3 DNA: TGTGCCAGCAGCCAAGGAATCTGGGGTGAGCAGTTCTTC

J gene: TRBJ2-7
clone size: few
V gene: TRBV12-3/TRBV12-4
D gene: -
CDR3 protein: CASSFGHSYEQYF
CDR3 DNA: TGTGCCAGCAGTTTCGGACACTCCTACGAGCAGTACTTC

J gene: TRBJ1-6
clone size: few
V gene: TRBV7-9
D gene: TRBD1
CDR3 protein: CASSPTGASPLHF
CDR3 DNA: TGTGCCAGCAGCCCGACAGGGGCCTCACCCCTCCACTTT

J gene: TRBJ2-5
clone size: -
V gene: TRBV7-6
D gene: -
CDR3 protein: CASSFRGTQETQYF
CDR3 DNA: TGTGCCAGCAGCTTTAGGGGGACTCAAGAGACCCAGTACTTC

J gene: TRBJ2-7
clone size: many
V gene: TRBV20-1
D gene: TRBD1
CDR3 protein: CSASSWDRRPYEQYF
CDR3 DNA: TGCAGTGCTAGCTCTTGGGACAGGAGGCCCTACGAGCAGTACTTC

J gene: TRBJ2-7
clone size: -
V gene: TRBV4-1
D gene: TRBD2
CDR3 protein: CASSQQSSGPYEQYF
CDR3 DNA: TGCGCCAGCAGCCAACAATCTAGCGGGCCCTACGAGCAGTACTTC

J gene: TRBJ2-3
clone size: many
V gene: TRBV29-1
D gene: -
CDR3 protein: CSVLLYSTDTQYF
CDR3 DNA: TGCAGCGTTCTGCTTTATAGCACAGATACGCAGTATTTT

J gene: TRBJ1-1
clone size: many
V gene: TRBV10-2
D gene: -
CDR3 protein: CASSDDLSNTEAFF
CDR3 DNA: TGCGCCAGCAGTGATGACCTTTCGAACACTGAAGCTTTCTTT